Listed below are T cell receptor beta chains from one sample, sequenced in a study of T cells in Graves' hyperthyroidism and ophthalmopathy. MiXCR, run by TCRdb on the multiplex PCR reads, gives a single entry per CDR3 protein. The data hold about 320,000 distinct CDR3 sequences, with around a sixth observed a single time. The sequencing sample was made of blood. The source is a young man with Graves' hyperthyroidism. Each CDR3 is given with its conserved first and last residue. The order of the fields is J gene, D gene, V gene, CDR3 length, clone size, CDR3 protein, CDR3 DNA. A D gene is named only where the DNA matches it firmly. Where a row states a size, it is once, few, many or the class of an expanded clone; other rows omit it.

j_call: TRBJ1-2
d_call: -
v_call: TRBV9
cdr3_length: 14
clone_size: -
cdr3_aa: CASSRDGQSYGYTF
cdr3_nt: TGTGCCAGCAGTAGAGATGGACAGTCCTATGGCTACACCTTC

j_call: TRBJ1-4
d_call: TRBD1
v_call: TRBV2
cdr3_length: 16
clone_size: -
cdr3_aa: CASSEIQGNSYEKLFF
cdr3_nt: TGTGCCAGCAGTGAAATACAGGGGAATTCCTATGAAAAACTGTTTTTT

j_call: TRBJ2-1
d_call: TRBD2
v_call: TRBV6-5
cdr3_length: 15
clone_size: -
cdr3_aa: CASMLRGRAMDEQFF
cdr3_nt: TGTGCCAGCATGTTACGCGGGAGGGCCATGGATGAGCAGTTCTTC

j_call: TRBJ2-5
d_call: -
v_call: TRBV7-2
cdr3_length: 16
clone_size: -
cdr3_aa: CASTPPGSGARETQYF
cdr3_nt: TGTGCCAGCACCCCCCCCGGTAGCGGTGCCCGGGAGACCCAGTACTTC

j_call: TRBJ2-2
d_call: -
v_call: TRBV24-1
cdr3_length: 15
clone_size: many
cdr3_aa: CATSDGGQNTGELFF
cdr3_nt: TGTGCCACCAGTGACGGAGGACAGAACACCGGGGAGCTGTTTTTT

j_call: TRBJ2-1
d_call: -
v_call: TRBV12-3/TRBV12-4
cdr3_length: 16
clone_size: many
cdr3_aa: CASSLEASNPYNEQFF
cdr3_nt: TGTGCCAGCAGTTTAGAAGCTAGTAATCCCTACAATGAGCAGTTCTTC

j_call: TRBJ1-2
d_call: -
v_call: TRBV28
cdr3_length: 15
clone_size: many
cdr3_aa: CASRASDGTYYGYTF
cdr3_nt: TGTGCCAGCAGGGCTTCCGACGGAACATACTATGGCTACACCTTC

j_call: TRBJ1-6
d_call: -
v_call: TRBV12-3/TRBV12-4
cdr3_length: 14
clone_size: many
cdr3_aa: CASSLDGLNSPLHF
cdr3_nt: TGTGCCAGCAGTTTAGACGGGCTGAACTCACCCCTCCACTTT

j_call: TRBJ2-5
d_call: -
v_call: TRBV6-1
cdr3_length: 14
clone_size: many
cdr3_aa: CASSYQDSQETQYF
cdr3_nt: TGTGCCAGCAGTTACCAGGACAGCCAAGAGACCCAGTACTTC

j_call: TRBJ2-3
d_call: -
v_call: TRBV20-1
cdr3_length: 12
clone_size: many
cdr3_aa: CSARPRWGTQYF
cdr3_nt: TGCAGTGCCCGACCCCGGTGGGGTACGCAGTATTTT

j_call: TRBJ2-1
d_call: -
v_call: TRBV12-3/TRBV12-4
cdr3_length: 18
clone_size: few
cdr3_aa: CASSREWSAEVTYNEQFF
cdr3_nt: TGTGCCAGCAGCCGCGAGTGGTCCGCGGAGGTGACCTACAATGAGCAGTTCTTC

j_call: TRBJ1-1
d_call: TRBD1
v_call: TRBV6-1
cdr3_length: 14
clone_size: many
cdr3_aa: CASRGRGRNTEAFF
cdr3_nt: TGTGCCAGCAGAGGCAGGGGGCGGAACACTGAAGCTTTCTTT

j_call: TRBJ2-7
d_call: TRBD2
v_call: TRBV10-3
cdr3_length: 12
clone_size: few
cdr3_aa: CAISETLAVQYF
cdr3_nt: TGTGCCATCAGTGAGACTCTAGCGGTGCAGTACTTC

j_call: TRBJ2-1
d_call: TRBD2
v_call: TRBV6-1
cdr3_length: 17
clone_size: many
cdr3_aa: CASSEGPSGSSAGEQFF
cdr3_nt: TGTGCCAGCAGTGAAGGGCCTAGCGGGAGTTCGGCGGGCGAGCAGTTCTTC

j_call: TRBJ1-2
d_call: -
v_call: TRBV5-1
cdr3_length: 14
clone_size: -
cdr3_aa: CASSYDTSLYGYTF
cdr3_nt: TGCGCCAGCAGCTACGATACTTCCCTCTATGGCTACACCTTC

j_call: TRBJ2-7
d_call: TRBD1
v_call: TRBV18
cdr3_length: 14
clone_size: many
cdr3_aa: CASSTWDSSYEQYF
cdr3_nt: TGTGCCAGCTCGACTTGGGACAGTTCCTACGAGCAGTACTTC

j_call: TRBJ2-1
d_call: TRBD2
v_call: TRBV5-1
cdr3_length: 16
clone_size: many
cdr3_aa: CASSSSSGGLYNEQFF
cdr3_nt: TGCGCCAGCAGCTCCTCTAGCGGGGGGTTATACAATGAGCAGTTCTTC

j_call: TRBJ2-5
d_call: -
v_call: TRBV10-2
cdr3_length: 17
clone_size: -
cdr3_aa: CASREPNHRWYQETQYF
cdr3_nt: TGCGCCAGCAGGGAACCGAACCACCGTTGGTACCAAGAGACCCAGTACTTC

j_call: TRBJ1-3
d_call: -
v_call: TRBV12-3/TRBV12-4
cdr3_length: 14
clone_size: -
cdr3_aa: CASSQQRARNTIYF
cdr3_nt: TGTGCCAGCAGCCAACAGAGGGCCAGAAACACCATATATTTT

j_call: TRBJ1-1
d_call: -
v_call: TRBV5-1
cdr3_length: 15
clone_size: few
cdr3_aa: CASSLVPHRNTEAFF
cdr3_nt: TGCGCCAGCAGCTTGGTCCCCCACAGGAACACTGAAGCTTTCTTT

j_call: TRBJ2-3
d_call: -
v_call: TRBV2
cdr3_length: 15
clone_size: -
cdr3_aa: CASSYYSVSADTQYF
cdr3_nt: TGTGCCAGCAGTTACTACAGTGTCAGCGCAGATACGCAGTATTTT

j_call: TRBJ2-7
d_call: -
v_call: TRBV4-1
cdr3_length: 14
clone_size: few
cdr3_aa: CASSLHRTLDEQYF
cdr3_nt: TGCGCCAGCAGCCTACACAGGACCCTAGACGAGCAGTACTTC

j_call: TRBJ1-2
d_call: TRBD1
v_call: TRBV24-1
cdr3_length: 16
clone_size: -
cdr3_aa: CATSDHPGTANYGYTF
cdr3_nt: TGTGCCACCAGTGATCATCCCGGGACAGCTAACTATGGCTACACCTTC

j_call: TRBJ2-1
d_call: TRBD2
v_call: TRBV10-3
cdr3_length: 15
clone_size: few
cdr3_aa: CAIRTLAGADDEQFF
cdr3_nt: TGTGCCATTAGGACCCTAGCGGGAGCGGATGATGAGCAGTTCTTC

j_call: TRBJ2-3
d_call: -
v_call: TRBV20-1
cdr3_length: 15
clone_size: -
cdr3_aa: CSAEEGGQLRDTQYF
cdr3_nt: TGCAGTGCTGAGGAGGGGGGACAACTAAGAGATACGCAGTATTTT

j_call: TRBJ1-5
d_call: TRBD1
v_call: TRBV3-1
cdr3_length: 13
clone_size: many
cdr3_aa: CASSRKQGMPQHF
cdr3_nt: TGTGCCAGCAGCCGCAAACAGGGGATGCCCCAGCATTTT

j_call: TRBJ2-1
d_call: TRBD1
v_call: TRBV18
cdr3_length: 14
clone_size: -
cdr3_aa: CASSPSGTANEQFF
cdr3_nt: TGTGCCAGCTCACCATCCGGGACAGCCAATGAGCAGTTCTTC

j_call: TRBJ2-1
d_call: TRBD2
v_call: TRBV7-6
cdr3_length: 15
clone_size: -
cdr3_aa: CASSLGGGPLSEQFF
cdr3_nt: TGTGCCAGCAGCTTAGGGGGGGGTCCCTTGAGCGAGCAGTTCTTC

j_call: TRBJ1-5
d_call: -
v_call: TRBV2
cdr3_length: 12
clone_size: -
cdr3_aa: CASSEARREEHF
cdr3_nt: TGTGCCAGCAGTGAAGCGCGCAGGGAAGAGCATTTT

j_call: TRBJ2-2
d_call: TRBD2
v_call: TRBV13
cdr3_length: 19
clone_size: few
cdr3_aa: CASSSSPGLAGEGTGELFF
cdr3_nt: TGTGCCAGCAGCTCATCACCGGGACTAGCGGGAGAGGGCACCGGGGAGCTGTTTTTT

j_call: TRBJ1-1
d_call: TRBD1
v_call: TRBV7-8
cdr3_length: 14
clone_size: many
cdr3_aa: CASSSDRPDTEAFF
cdr3_nt: TGTGCCAGCAGCTCGGACAGGCCGGACACTGAAGCTTTCTTT

j_call: TRBJ2-7
d_call: -
v_call: TRBV6-2/TRBV6-3
cdr3_length: 11
clone_size: -
cdr3_aa: CASSQGFRQYF
cdr3_nt: TGTGCCAGCAGCCAGGGATTTCGGCAGTACTTC

j_call: TRBJ2-1
d_call: TRBD2
v_call: TRBV6-1
cdr3_length: 15
clone_size: -
cdr3_aa: CASTRGTSGNNEQFF
cdr3_nt: TGTGCCAGCACCCGCGGGACTAGCGGGAACAATGAGCAGTTCTTC

j_call: TRBJ2-2
d_call: TRBD2
v_call: TRBV28
cdr3_length: 15
clone_size: -
cdr3_aa: CASAGTSGKIGELFF
cdr3_nt: TGTGCCAGCGCAGGGACTAGCGGGAAGATCGGGGAGCTGTTTTTT

j_call: TRBJ2-5
d_call: -
v_call: TRBV20-1
cdr3_length: 13
clone_size: many
cdr3_aa: CSASAVTKETQYF
cdr3_nt: TGCAGTGCTAGCGCGGTGACCAAAGAGACCCAGTACTTC

j_call: TRBJ1-1
d_call: TRBD1
v_call: TRBV28
cdr3_length: 15
clone_size: -
cdr3_aa: CASSRGTGLNTEAFF
cdr3_nt: TGTGCCAGTAGTCGTGGGACAGGCCTGAACACTGAAGCTTTCTTT

j_call: TRBJ2-7
d_call: TRBD1
v_call: TRBV9
cdr3_length: 15
clone_size: many
cdr3_aa: CASSSEDRGRHEQYF
cdr3_nt: TGTGCCAGCAGCTCAGAGGACAGGGGTCGGCACGAGCAGTACTTC

j_call: TRBJ1-4
d_call: -
v_call: TRBV20-1
cdr3_length: 12
clone_size: -
cdr3_aa: CSVAGAQERLFF
cdr3_nt: TGCAGTGTGGCAGGGGCTCAGGAGAGACTGTTTTTT

j_call: TRBJ2-7
d_call: -
v_call: TRBV9
cdr3_length: 15
clone_size: many
cdr3_aa: CASSRTGGGGYEQYF
cdr3_nt: TGTGCCAGCAGCAGAACTGGGGGCGGAGGGTACGAGCAGTACTTC

j_call: TRBJ2-1
d_call: TRBD1
v_call: TRBV15
cdr3_length: 17
clone_size: many
cdr3_aa: CATSRKRGGRSGNEQFF
cdr3_nt: TGTGCCACCAGCAGGAAGAGAGGGGGCCGTTCGGGCAATGAGCAGTTCTTC

j_call: TRBJ2-5
d_call: -
v_call: TRBV20-1
cdr3_length: 13
clone_size: few
cdr3_aa: CSASLVYQETQYF
cdr3_nt: TGCAGTGCTTCTTTAGTCTACCAAGAGACCCAGTACTTC

j_call: TRBJ1-1
d_call: TRBD1
v_call: TRBV20-1
cdr3_length: 14
clone_size: many
cdr3_aa: CSASPGQGRTEAFF
cdr3_nt: TGCAGTGCTTCTCCGGGACAGGGAAGAACTGAAGCTTTCTTT

j_call: TRBJ2-6
d_call: TRBD2
v_call: TRBV3-1
cdr3_length: 18
clone_size: -
cdr3_aa: CASSLRGAGDNGANVLTF
cdr3_nt: TGTGCCAGCAGCCTCCGGGGAGCGGGAGATAATGGGGCCAACGTCCTGACTTTC

j_call: TRBJ1-1
d_call: -
v_call: TRBV28
cdr3_length: 14
clone_size: -
cdr3_aa: CASSSPGKNTEAFF
cdr3_nt: TGTGCCAGCAGTTCTCCAGGGAAGAACACTGAAGCTTTCTTT

j_call: TRBJ2-6
d_call: -
v_call: TRBV7-6
cdr3_length: 16
clone_size: many
cdr3_aa: CASSLSAGSGANVLTF
cdr3_nt: TGTGCCAGCAGCTTAAGTGCGGGGTCAGGGGCCAACGTCCTGACTTTC

j_call: TRBJ2-2
d_call: TRBD1
v_call: TRBV6-6
cdr3_length: 17
clone_size: -
cdr3_aa: CASSYSPGTGRTGELFF
cdr3_nt: TGTGCCAGCAGTTACTCGCCCGGGACAGGAAGGACCGGGGAGCTGTTTTTT

j_call: TRBJ2-3
d_call: TRBD2
v_call: TRBV9
cdr3_length: 17
clone_size: few
cdr3_aa: CASSVVLAGDGTDTQYF
cdr3_nt: TGTGCCAGCAGCGTAGTACTGGCGGGGGACGGCACAGATACGCAGTATTTT

j_call: TRBJ2-7
d_call: -
v_call: TRBV2
cdr3_length: 13
clone_size: many
cdr3_aa: CASLQDPGGEQYF
cdr3_nt: TGTGCCAGTTTACAGGACCCTGGGGGAGAGCAGTACTTC

j_call: TRBJ2-7
d_call: -
v_call: TRBV5-1
cdr3_length: 14
clone_size: many
cdr3_aa: CASRPGPDVYEQYF
cdr3_nt: TGCGCCAGCAGACCAGGGCCGGACGTCTACGAGCAGTACTTC

j_call: TRBJ1-1
d_call: -
v_call: TRBV20-1
cdr3_length: 15
clone_size: many
cdr3_aa: CSARDLAAMNTEAFF
cdr3_nt: TGCAGTGCTAGAGATTTGGCAGCCATGAACACTGAAGCTTTCTTT

j_call: TRBJ2-5
d_call: -
v_call: TRBV7-3
cdr3_length: 14
clone_size: many
cdr3_aa: CASSTYGGEETQYF
cdr3_nt: TGTGCCAGCAGTACTTACGGGGGTGAAGAGACCCAGTACTTC

j_call: TRBJ1-1
d_call: -
v_call: TRBV3-1
cdr3_length: 13
clone_size: many
cdr3_aa: CAVYHKGSTEAFF
cdr3_nt: TGTGCCGTATACCATAAAGGGAGCACTGAAGCTTTCTTT

j_call: TRBJ2-3
d_call: -
v_call: TRBV7-9
cdr3_length: 12
clone_size: -
cdr3_aa: CASSLEGYTQYF
cdr3_nt: TGTGCCAGCAGCTTAGAGGGGTATACGCAGTATTTT

j_call: TRBJ2-3
d_call: -
v_call: TRBV30
cdr3_length: 16
clone_size: many
cdr3_aa: CARTLGQVAITDTQYF
cdr3_nt: TGTGCCCGTACGCTTGGGCAGGTGGCAATCACAGATACGCAGTATTTT